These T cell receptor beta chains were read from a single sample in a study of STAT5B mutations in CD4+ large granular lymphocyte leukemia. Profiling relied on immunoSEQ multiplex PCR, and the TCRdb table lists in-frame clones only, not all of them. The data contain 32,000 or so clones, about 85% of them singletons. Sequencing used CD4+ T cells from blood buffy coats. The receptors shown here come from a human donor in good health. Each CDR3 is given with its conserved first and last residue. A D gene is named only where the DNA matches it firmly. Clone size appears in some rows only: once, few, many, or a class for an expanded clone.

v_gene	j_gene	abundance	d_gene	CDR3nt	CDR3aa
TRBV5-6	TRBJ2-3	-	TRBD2	TGTGCCAGCAGCCAGACCCGGGACTACACCACAGATACGCAGTATTTT	CASSQTRDYTTDTQYF
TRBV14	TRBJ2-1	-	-	TGTGCCAGCAGCTTCGGACTGCCATACAATGAGCAGTTCTTC	CASSFGLPYNEQFF
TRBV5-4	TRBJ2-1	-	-	TGTGCCAGCAGCCCCCAGGATTCCAATGAGCAGTTCTTC	CASSPQDSNEQFF
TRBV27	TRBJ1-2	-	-	TGTGCCAGCAGTTTTTCAGGGAACTATGGCTACACCTTC	CASSFSGNYGYTF
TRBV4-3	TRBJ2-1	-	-	TGCGCCAGCAGCCAAGATGCGGGTAGCGCCCTCCCAAAGGCCAATGAGCAGTTCTTC	CASSQDAGSALPKANEQFF
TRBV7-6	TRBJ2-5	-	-	TGTGCCAGCAGCTTAGGGGGTGCTACTTCGCAGTGGGAGACCCAGTACTTC	CASSLGGATSQWETQYF
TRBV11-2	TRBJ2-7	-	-	TGTGCCAGCAGCTTAGATTCGACGGTCTCCTACGAGCAGTACTTC	CASSLDSTVSYEQYF
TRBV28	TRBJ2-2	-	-	TGTGCCACCGAACGGCAGGTCGCGAACACCGGGGAGCTGTTTTTT	CATERQVANTGELFF
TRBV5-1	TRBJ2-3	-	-	TGCGCCAGCAGCTTGGTCCCGGAGGGCACAGATACGCAGTATTTT	CASSLVPEGTDTQYF
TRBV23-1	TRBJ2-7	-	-	TGCGCCAGCGAGCTACAGTCGAAGCAGTACTTC	CASELQSKQYF
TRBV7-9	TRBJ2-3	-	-	TGTGCCAGCAGCTTATTGGAGTCCTCTTCGGATACGCAGTATTTT	CASSLLESSSDTQYF
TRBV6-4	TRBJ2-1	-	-	TGTGCCAGCAGCCCCCGGAGGGGTAGCTCCTACAATGAGCAGTTCTTC	CASSPRRGSSYNEQFF
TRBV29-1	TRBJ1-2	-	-	TGCAGCGTGGCCGATCGGGGCAGTAACTATGGCTACACCTTC	CSVADRGSNYGYTF
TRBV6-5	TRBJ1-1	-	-	TGTGCCAGCAGTTCCACCGGGACCCTCAAAGCTTTCTTT	CASSSTGTLKAFF
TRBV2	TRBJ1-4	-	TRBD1	TGTGCCAGCAGTGAACAGGGACAGAGTAATGAAAAACTGTTTTTT	CASSEQGQSNEKLFF
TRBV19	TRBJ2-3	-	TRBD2	TGTGCCAGTAGTATACAGGCGGGAGTGGCAGATACGCAGTATTTT	CASSIQAGVADTQYF
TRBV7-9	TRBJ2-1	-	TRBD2	TGTGCCAGCAGCTTTAGGACTAGCGGGAGCGCTGAGCAGTTCTTC	CASSFRTSGSAEQFF
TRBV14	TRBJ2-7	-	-	TGTGCCAGCAGCCAACGGACTCTAGGCATCTACGAGCAGTACTTC	CASSQRTLGIYEQYF
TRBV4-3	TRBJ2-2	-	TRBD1	TGCGCCAGCAGCCAAGCCGGGACAGGGGAGACCGGGGAGCTGTTTTTT	CASSQAGTGETGELFF
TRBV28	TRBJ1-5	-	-	TGTGCCAGCAATACTGGACGGTGGCAGCCCCAGCATTTT	CASNTGRWQPQHF
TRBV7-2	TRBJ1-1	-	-	TGTGCCAGCAGCTCCAGGGGAGGTGTCACTGAAGCTTTCTTT	CASSSRGGVTEAFF
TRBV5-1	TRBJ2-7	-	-	TGCGCCAGCAGCCTAAGCCCCGGACCCTACGAGCAGTACTTC	CASSLSPGPYEQYF
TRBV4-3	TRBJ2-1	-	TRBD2	TGCGCCAGCAGCCAAGATGGGCGGGAGAGCTCCTACAATGAGCAGTTCTTC	CASSQDGRESSYNEQFF
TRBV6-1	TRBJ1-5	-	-	TGTGCCAGCAACCGGGGCGTCAATCAGCCCCAGCATTTT	CASNRGVNQPQHF
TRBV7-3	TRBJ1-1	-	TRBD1	TGTGCCAGCAGCCAGGGGGCAAGCGCTGAAGCTTTCTTT	CASSQGASAEAFF
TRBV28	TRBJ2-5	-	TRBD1	TGTGCCAGCAACAGGGGAAGAGAGACCCAGTACTTC	CASNRGRETQYF
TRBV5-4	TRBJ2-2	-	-	TGTGCCAGCAGCTTGGGTGTGGGCCGGGGCACCGGGGAGCTGTTTTTT	CASSLGVGRGTGELFF
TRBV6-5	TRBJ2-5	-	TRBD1	TGTGCCAGCGGGAGGGACAGGGGGATCCAAGAGACCCAGTACTTC	CASGRDRGIQETQYF
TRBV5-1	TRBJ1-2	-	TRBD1	TGCGCCAGCAGCATACCAGGACAGGGTTCGAGCTATGGCTACACCTTC	CASSIPGQGSSYGYTF
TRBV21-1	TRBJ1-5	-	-	TGTGCCAGCAGCAATATGAGTGGCGATCAGCCCCAGCATTTT	CASSNMSGDQPQHF
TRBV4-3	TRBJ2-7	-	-	TGCGCCAGCAGCCGGGACCGGCAATACGAGCAGTACTTC	CASSRDRQYEQYF
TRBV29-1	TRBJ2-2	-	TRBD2	TGCAGCGTGGGAGGGTCCGGGGAGCTGTTTTTT	CSVGGSGELFF
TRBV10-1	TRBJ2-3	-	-	TGCGCCAGCAGCCCCGGGCGGAGCGGAGGAGATACGCAGTATTTT	CASSPGRSGGDTQYF
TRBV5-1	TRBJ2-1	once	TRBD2	TGCGCCAGCAGCGGCGGGACTACCTTTTTCTACAATGAGCAGTTCTTC	CASSGGTTFFYNEQFF
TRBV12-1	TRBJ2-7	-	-	TGTGCCAGCAGCTTCGCGACTAGCGGGCGAACCTACGAGCAGTACTTC	CASSFATSGRTYEQYF
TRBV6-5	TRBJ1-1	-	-	TGTGCCAGCAGGAGACAGATTGTGAACACTGAAGCTTTCTTT	CASRRQIVNTEAFF
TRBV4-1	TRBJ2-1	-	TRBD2	TGCGCCAGCAGCCAAGGGCGAGCGGGAGCTTCCTACAATGAGCAGTTCTTC	CASSQGRAGASYNEQFF
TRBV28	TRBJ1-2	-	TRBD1	TGTGCCAGCAGTCCCAGGTGGACAGGGGGCCGCTATGGCTACACCTTC	CASSPRWTGGRYGYTF
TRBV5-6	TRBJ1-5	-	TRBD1	TGTGCCAGCAGCCGCTCAGGGGGCCCTACTCAGCCCCAGCATTTT	CASSRSGGPTQPQHF
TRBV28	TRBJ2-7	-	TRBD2	TGTGCCAGCAGTTTAGCGGGGAGCGGGACCTACGAGCAGTACTTC	CASSLAGSGTYEQYF